Listed here is a single T cell receptor beta chain. Its target is not known. The sample is drawn from a study of CD8 T cells in ankylosing spondylitis. Germline assignment: CDR1 MGHRA and CDR2 YSYEKL. CDR3 length: 15 residues. Trimming took off 2 bases at V and 5 bases at J, with 15 bases between the two ends. Study outcomes and limitations: From matched ankylosing spondylitis synovial fluid, disease-linked clones were reportedly recovered at significantly enriched levels. Before this, some motif variants had been reported in reactive arthritis synovial fluid and blood.

One entry per CDR3 protein results from TCRdb running MiXCR on the 5' RACE reads. The sample contains approximately 350,000 distinct CDR3 sequences, roughly 15% of which appear only once. Source material: blood, either unsorted or a sorted T cell fraction (not recorded which). This clonotype originated in a male donor with ankylosing spondylitis or in good health (not recorded which). The chain links TRBV4-1 to TRBJ1-1; D uncertain. The CDR3: CASSQTWSGMTEAFF. The CDR3 DNA follows: TGCGCCAGCAGCCAAACTTGGTCCGGGATGACTGAAGCTTTCTTT.